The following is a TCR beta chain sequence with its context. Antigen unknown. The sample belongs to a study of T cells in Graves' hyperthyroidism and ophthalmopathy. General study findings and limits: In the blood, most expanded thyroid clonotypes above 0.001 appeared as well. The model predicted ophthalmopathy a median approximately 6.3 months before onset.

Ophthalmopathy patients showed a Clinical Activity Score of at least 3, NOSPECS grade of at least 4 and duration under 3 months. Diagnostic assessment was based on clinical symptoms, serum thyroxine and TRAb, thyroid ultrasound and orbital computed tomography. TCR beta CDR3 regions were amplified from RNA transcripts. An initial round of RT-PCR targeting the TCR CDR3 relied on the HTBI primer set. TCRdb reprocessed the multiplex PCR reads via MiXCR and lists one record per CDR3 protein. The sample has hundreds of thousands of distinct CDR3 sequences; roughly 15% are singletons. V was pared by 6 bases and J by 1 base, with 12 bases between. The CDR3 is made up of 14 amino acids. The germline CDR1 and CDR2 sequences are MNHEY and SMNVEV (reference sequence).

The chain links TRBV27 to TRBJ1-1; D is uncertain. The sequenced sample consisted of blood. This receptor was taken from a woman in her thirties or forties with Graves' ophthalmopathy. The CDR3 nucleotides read TGTGCCAGCAGCGGAATCCCAGGGAACACTGAAGCTTTCTTT. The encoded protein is CASSGIPGNTEAFF.